This is a list of T cell receptor beta chains from one sample in a study of identical twins. Each CDR3 protein is one row after TCRdb ran MiXCR on the 5' RACE reads. The sample shows hundreds of thousands of distinct CDR3 sequences, 6% to 6.5% of them seen only once. Source material: naive T cells sorted from blood. These receptors were taken from a man younger than 35 in good health. The conserved cysteine and the conserved F or W are not part of the CDR3 here. The order of the fields is CDR3 length, V gene, CDR3 protein.

>12|TRBV9
ASSVAGANEKLF
>12|TRBV4-3
ASSHYRDNNEQF
>20|TRBV6-2/TRBV6-3
ASSYKSREASPTPLNLYEQY
>13|TRBV10-3
AISDAKTGGEKLF
>12|TRBV6-1
ASTAARDVYEQY
>11|TRBV29-1
SVAPGGGHGYT
>11|TRBV28
ASNPPSAGELF
>12|TRBV29-1
SATPGSPLYEQY
>13|TRBV6-4
ASSDSTGNTGELF
>12|TRBV7-9
ASSSGTDYYEQY
>13|TRBV11-1
ASSLASLPNNEQF
>12|TRBV18
ASSPPLGDTEAF
>16|TRBV27
ASSSSSGGKVDTGELF
>16|TRBV20-1
SAHRLAGGMSSYNEQF
>13|TRBV19
ASTLVQDANTEAF
>13|TRBV12-5
ASAPGQGAPDTQY
>13|TRBV5-1
ASRGLAPSAGELF
>13|TRBV5-1
ASSSLGFSTDTQY
>15|TRBV15
ATSRDVPGRDTGELF
>13|TRBV18
ASSPVRQTTDTQY
>13|TRBV9
ASSGWTGGSYEQY
>12|TRBV29-1
SVVLGSRVDTQY
>12|TRBV2
ASSVTGGEYEQY
>14|TRBV24-1
ATSEVDGSGANVLT
>14|TRBV11-2
ASSLGTSGRSDTQY
>12|TRBV12-3/TRBV12-4
ASSLVGQGPEAF
>10|TRBV3-1
ATARSQREQF
>15|TRBV7-2
ASSARRGGRTYNEQF
>13|TRBV10-3
AISLDRADTGELF
>13|TRBV6-1
ASSPPLASWNEQF
>14|TRBV27
ASSWGSSSSYNEQF
>11|TRBV6-1
ASSNFFTDTQY
>13|TRBV7-9
ASSPARASTDTQY
>11|TRBV25-1
ATRDRVTDTQY
>13|TRBV7-2
ASSSIERGTDTQY
>13|TRBV7-2
ASSSGGTGDTEAF
>13|TRBV5-1
ASSSGLAGGLRQF
>14|TRBV5-5
ASSIRDSLAKNIQY
>12|TRBV3-1
ASSQDLGGTEAF